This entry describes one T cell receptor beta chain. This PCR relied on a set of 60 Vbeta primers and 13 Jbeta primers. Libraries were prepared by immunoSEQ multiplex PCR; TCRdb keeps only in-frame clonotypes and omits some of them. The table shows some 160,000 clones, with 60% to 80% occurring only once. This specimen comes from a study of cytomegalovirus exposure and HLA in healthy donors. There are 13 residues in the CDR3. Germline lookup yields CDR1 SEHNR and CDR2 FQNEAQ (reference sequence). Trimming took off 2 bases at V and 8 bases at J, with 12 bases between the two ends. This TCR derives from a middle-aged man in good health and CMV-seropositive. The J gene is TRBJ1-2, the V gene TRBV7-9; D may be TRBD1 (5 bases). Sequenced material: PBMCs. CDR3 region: CASSLQGGGGYTF. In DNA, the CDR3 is TGTGCCAGCAGCTTACAGGGCGGGGGAGGCTACACCTTC.